This note documents a single T cell receptor (beta chain) sequence. The antigen remains undetermined. These data originate in a study of glioma-infiltrating T cells after dendritic cell vaccination. Overall study context: Patients had newly diagnosed or recurrent glioblastoma and received dendritic cell vaccines. The study's findings and limits: Estimated pretreatment TIL content predicted outcome after dendritic cell vaccination.

Germline assignment: CDR1 SGHRS and CDR2 YFSETQ. V was cut by 4 bases and J by 5 bases, with 9 bases left in between. The CDR3 extends over 13 amino acids. The PCR used 60 V beta and 13 J beta primers. Here immunoSEQ multiplex PCR was the method, and the copy in TCRdb shows in-frame clones only, minus some. The sample records tens of thousands of clones, around 86% being singletons. The time point was: after dendritic cell vaccination, including at tumor progression/relapse. All glioblastoma patients lacked an isocitrate dehydrogenase mutation. The source was blood, collected after dendritic cell vaccination. The receptor's source is a human donor with glioblastoma. This rearrangement joins TRBV5-1 to TRBJ1-4, with unresolved D. The CDR3: CASSRERNEKLFF. For the CDR3, the DNA is TGCGCCAGCAGCAGAGAGAGGAATGAAAAACTGTTTTTT.